One sample yielded the 4 T cell receptor beta chains listed below, sequenced in a study of cytomegalovirus exposure and HLA in healthy donors. PCR primers comprised 60 Vbeta and 13 Jbeta primers. Assay used: immunoSEQ multiplex PCR; TCRdb lists only in-frame clones, some missing. This sample lists roughly 120,000 clones; its ten largest clones have 3% to 4.5%. The sample was PBMCs. These receptor sequences come from a man younger than 40 in good health and CMV-seronegative.

V and J are TRBV2 and TRBJ2-3; D might be TRBD2 (6 bases). This CDR3 spans 14 amino acids. Trimming removed 7 bases from V and 4 bases from J, with 15 bases in between. Germline values: CDR1 SNHLY, CDR2 FYNNEI. CDR3 in amino acids: CASIRLAPPDTQYF. CDR3 bases: TGTGCCAGCATTCGTCTAGCGCCCCCAGATACGCAGTATTTT.

The rearrangement joins TRBV5-7 to TRBJ1-3; weak D call: TRBD1 (5 bases). TRBV5-7 is marked as an open reading frame, function uncertain. CDR3 size: 16 residues. V was pared by 6 bases and J by 4 bases, with 20 bases between. This CDR3 reads CASTNGGVNSGNTIYF. DNA for the CDR3: TGTGCCAGCACGAACGGGGGGGTGAACTCGGGAAACACCATATATTTT.

V and J are TRBV19 and TRBJ2-7; 12 nucleotides align to TRBD1. The CDR3 totals 15 residues. Germline CDR1 reads LNHDA; CDR2 reads SQIVND (reference sequence). V was clipped by 5 bases and J by 6 bases; unmatched bases: 8. Here the CDR3 DNA reads TGTGCCAGTAGTCGCCCCGGGACAGGGGGCAGCGAGCAGTACTTC. It translates to CASSRPGTGGSEQYF.

V is TRBV9 and J is TRBJ2-5, with unresolved D. V was clipped by 4 bases and J by 5 bases, with 9 bases between them. The CDR3 spans 12 residues. Germline V gives CDR1 SGDLS, CDR2 YYNGEE. The CDR3 here is CASSSPPETQYF. The CDR3 region has the DNA TGTGCCAGCAGCTCCCCTCCTGAGACCCAGTACTTC.